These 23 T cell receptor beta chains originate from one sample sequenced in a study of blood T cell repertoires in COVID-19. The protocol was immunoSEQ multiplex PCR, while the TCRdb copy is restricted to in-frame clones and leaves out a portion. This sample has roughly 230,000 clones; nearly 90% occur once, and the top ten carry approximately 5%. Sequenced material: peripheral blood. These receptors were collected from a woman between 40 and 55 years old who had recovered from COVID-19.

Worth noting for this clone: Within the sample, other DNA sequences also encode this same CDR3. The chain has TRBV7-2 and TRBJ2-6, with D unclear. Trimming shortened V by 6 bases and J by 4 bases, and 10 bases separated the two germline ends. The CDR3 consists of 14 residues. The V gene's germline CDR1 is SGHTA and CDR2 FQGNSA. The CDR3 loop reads CASSPSSGANVLTF. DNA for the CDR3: TGTGCCAGCAGTCCTTCCTCCGGGGCCAACGTCCTGACTTTC.

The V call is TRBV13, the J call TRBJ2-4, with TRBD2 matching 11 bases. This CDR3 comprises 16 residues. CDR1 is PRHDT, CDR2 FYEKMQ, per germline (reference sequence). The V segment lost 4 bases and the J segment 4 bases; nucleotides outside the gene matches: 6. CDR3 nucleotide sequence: TGTGCCAGCAGCTCGTATAGCGGGGGGGTTAAAAACATTCAGTACTTC. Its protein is CASSSYSGGVKNIQYF.

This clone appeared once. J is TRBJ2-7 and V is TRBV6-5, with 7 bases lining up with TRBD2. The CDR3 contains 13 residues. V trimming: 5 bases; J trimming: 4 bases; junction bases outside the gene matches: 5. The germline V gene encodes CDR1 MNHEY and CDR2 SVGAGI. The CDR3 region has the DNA TGTGCCAGCAGTATTTCTAGCGGATACGAGCAGTACGTC. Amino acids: CASSISSGYEQYV.

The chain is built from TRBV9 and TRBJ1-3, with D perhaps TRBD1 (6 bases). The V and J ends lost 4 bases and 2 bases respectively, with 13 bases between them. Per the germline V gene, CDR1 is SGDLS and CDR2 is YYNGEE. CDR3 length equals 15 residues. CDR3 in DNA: TGTGCCAGCAGCCAGAGGGGGGGAACTGGAAACACCATATATTTT. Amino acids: CASSQRGGTGNTIYF.

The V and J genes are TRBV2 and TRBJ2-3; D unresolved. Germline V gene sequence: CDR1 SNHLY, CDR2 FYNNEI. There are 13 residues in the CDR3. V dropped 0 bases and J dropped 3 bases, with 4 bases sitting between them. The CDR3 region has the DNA TGTGCCAGCAGTGAAGCCGGGACAGATACGCAGTATTTT. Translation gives CASSEAGTDTQYF.

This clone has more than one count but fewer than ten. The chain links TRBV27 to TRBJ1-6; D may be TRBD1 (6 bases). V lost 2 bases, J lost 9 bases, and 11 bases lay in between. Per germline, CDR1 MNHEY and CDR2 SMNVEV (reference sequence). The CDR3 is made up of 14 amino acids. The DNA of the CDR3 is TGTGCCAGCAGTTTAAGTGGACAGATTTCACCCCTCCACTTT. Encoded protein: CASSLSGQISPLHF.

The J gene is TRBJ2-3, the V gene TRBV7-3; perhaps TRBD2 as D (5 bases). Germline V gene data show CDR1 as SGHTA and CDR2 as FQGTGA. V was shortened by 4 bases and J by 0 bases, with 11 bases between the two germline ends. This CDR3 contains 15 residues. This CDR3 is CASSSTLASTDTQYF. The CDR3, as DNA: TGTGCCAGCAGCTCCACCCTAGCCAGCACAGATACGCAGTATTTT.

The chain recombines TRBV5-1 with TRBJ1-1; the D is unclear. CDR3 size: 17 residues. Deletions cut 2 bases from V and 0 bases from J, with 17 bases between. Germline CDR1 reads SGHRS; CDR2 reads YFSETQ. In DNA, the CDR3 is TGCGCCAGCAGCTTCTCGCGGGAACCCGACTTGAACACTGAAGCTTTCTTT. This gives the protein CASSFSREPDLNTEAFF.

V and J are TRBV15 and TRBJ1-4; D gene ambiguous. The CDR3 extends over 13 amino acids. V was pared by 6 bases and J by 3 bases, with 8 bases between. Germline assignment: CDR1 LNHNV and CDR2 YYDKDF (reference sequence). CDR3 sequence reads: CATRFVANEKLFF. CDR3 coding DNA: TGTGCCACCAGGTTCGTCGCTAATGAAAAACTGTTTTTT.

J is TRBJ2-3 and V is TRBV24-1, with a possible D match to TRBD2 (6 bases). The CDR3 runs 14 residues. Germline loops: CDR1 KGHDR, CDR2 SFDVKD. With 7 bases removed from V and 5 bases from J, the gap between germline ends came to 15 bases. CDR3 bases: TGTGCCACCAGCCTCTCGGACTATTTAGATACGCAGTATTTT. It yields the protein CATSLSDYLDTQYF.

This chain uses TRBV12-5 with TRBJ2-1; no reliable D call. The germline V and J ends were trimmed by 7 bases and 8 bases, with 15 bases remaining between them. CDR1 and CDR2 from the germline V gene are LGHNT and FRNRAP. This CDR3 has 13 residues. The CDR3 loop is CASAKSQVDEQFF. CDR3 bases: TGTGCTAGTGCGAAAAGCCAAGTCGATGAGCAGTTCTTC.

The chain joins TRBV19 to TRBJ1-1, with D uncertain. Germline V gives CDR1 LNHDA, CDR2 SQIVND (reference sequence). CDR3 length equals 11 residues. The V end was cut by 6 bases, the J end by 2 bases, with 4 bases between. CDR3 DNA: TGTGCCAGTAGGACAAACACTGAAGCTTTCTTT. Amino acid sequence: CASRTNTEAFF.

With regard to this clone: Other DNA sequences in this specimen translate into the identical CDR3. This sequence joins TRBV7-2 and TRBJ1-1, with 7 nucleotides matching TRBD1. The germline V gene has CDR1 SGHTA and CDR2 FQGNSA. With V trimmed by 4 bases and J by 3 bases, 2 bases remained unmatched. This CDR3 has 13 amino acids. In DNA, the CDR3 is TGTGCCAGCAGCTCCCAGGGGGACACTGAAGCTTTCTTT. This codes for CASSSQGDTEAFF. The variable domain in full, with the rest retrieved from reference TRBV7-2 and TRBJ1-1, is GAGVSQSPSNKVTEKGKDVELRCDPISGHTALYWYRQSLGQGLEFLIYFQGNSAPDKSGLPSDRFSAERTGGSVSTLTIQRTQQEDSAVYLCASSSQGDTEAFFGQGTRLTVV.

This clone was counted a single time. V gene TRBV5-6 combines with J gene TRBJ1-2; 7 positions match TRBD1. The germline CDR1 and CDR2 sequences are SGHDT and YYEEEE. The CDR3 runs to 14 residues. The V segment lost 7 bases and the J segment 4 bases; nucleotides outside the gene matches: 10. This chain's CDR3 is CASLSTGAGYGYTF. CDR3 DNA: TGTGCCAGCCTGAGTACAGGGGCGGGCTATGGCTACACCTTC.

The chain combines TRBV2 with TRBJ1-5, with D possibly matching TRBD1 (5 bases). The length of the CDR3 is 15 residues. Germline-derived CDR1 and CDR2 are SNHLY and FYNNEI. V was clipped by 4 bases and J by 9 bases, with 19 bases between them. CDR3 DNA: TGTGCCAGCAGTGGCCAGGCCTCACCCGGGGGGCCCCAGCATTTT. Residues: CASSGQASPGGPQHF.

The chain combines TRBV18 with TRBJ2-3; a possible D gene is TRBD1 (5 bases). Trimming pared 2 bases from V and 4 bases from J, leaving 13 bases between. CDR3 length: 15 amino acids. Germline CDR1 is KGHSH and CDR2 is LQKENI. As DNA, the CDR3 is TGTGCCAGCTCACCAGCGCAAGTAGGGGCAGATACGCAGTATTTT. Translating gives CASSPAQVGADTQYF.

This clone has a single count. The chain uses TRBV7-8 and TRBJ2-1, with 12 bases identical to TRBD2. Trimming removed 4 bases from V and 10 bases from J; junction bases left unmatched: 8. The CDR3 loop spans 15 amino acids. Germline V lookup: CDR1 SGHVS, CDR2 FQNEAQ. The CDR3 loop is CASSYRLAGAEEQFF. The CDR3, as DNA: TGTGCCAGCAGCTATAGACTAGCGGGGGCAGAAGAGCAGTTCTTC.

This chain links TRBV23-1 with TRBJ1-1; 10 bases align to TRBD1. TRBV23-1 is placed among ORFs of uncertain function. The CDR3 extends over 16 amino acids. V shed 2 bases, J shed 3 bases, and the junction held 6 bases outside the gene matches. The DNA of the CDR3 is TGCGCCAGCAGTCAAAGGACAGGGGGGGAAGACACTGAAGCTTTCTTT. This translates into CASSQRTGGEDTEAFF.

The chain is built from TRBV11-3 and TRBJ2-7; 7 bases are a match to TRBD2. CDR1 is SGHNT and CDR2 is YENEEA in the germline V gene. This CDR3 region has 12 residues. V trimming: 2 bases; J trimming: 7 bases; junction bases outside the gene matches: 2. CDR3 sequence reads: CASSLTGGEQYV. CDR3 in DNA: TGTGCCAGCAGCTTAACGGGAGGAGAGCAGTACGTC.

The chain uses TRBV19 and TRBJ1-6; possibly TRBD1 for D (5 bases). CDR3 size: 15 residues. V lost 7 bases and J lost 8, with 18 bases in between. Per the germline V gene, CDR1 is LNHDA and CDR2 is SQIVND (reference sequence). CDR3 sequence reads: CASKPDGTRYSPLHF. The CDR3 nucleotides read TGTGCCAGTAAACCAGACGGGACTAGGTATTCACCCCTCCACTTT.

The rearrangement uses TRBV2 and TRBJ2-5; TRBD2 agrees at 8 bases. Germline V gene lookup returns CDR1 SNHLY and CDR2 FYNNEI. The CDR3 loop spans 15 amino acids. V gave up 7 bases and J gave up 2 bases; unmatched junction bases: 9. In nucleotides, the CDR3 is TGTGCCAGCAAGAAAGTATCGGGGGGGCAAGAGACCCAGTACTTC. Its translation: CASKKVSGGQETQYF.

CDR3 region: CASSLGSLWDRVYEQYF. DNA for the CDR3: TGTGCCAGCAGCTTAGGCTCCCTGTGGGACAGGGTCTACGAGCAGTACTTC. The chain couples TRBV11-2 to TRBJ2-7, with 9 bases that match TRBD1. With V trimmed by 1 base and J by 3 bases, 10 bases remained unmatched. The CDR3 length is 17 residues. Per germline, CDR1 SGHAT and CDR2 FQNNGV.

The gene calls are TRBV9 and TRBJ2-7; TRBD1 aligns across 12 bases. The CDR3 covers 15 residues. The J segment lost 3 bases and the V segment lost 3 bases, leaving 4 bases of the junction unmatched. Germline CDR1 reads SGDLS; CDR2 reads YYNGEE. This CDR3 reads CASSDGTGGVYEQYF. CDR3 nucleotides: TGTGCCAGCAGCGACGGGACAGGGGGCGTCTACGAGCAGTACTTC.